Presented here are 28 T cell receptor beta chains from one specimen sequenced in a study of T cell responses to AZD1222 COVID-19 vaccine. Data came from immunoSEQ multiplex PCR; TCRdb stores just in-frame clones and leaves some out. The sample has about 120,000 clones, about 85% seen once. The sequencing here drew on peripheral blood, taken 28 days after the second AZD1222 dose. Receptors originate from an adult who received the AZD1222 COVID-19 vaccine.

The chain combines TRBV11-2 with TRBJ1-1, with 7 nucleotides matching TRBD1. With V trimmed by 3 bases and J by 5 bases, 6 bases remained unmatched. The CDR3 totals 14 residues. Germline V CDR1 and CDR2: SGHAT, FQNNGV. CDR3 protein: CASSFRDRGTEAFF. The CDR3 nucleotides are TGTGCCAGCAGCTTCCGGGACAGAGGGACTGAAGCTTTCTTT.

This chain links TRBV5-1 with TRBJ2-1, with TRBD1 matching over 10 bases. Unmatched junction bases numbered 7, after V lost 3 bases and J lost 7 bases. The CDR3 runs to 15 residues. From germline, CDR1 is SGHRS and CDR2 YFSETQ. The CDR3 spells CASSSRQGAGNEQFF. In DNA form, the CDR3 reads TGCGCCAGCAGCTCCCGACAGGGGGCAGGAAATGAGCAGTTCTTC.

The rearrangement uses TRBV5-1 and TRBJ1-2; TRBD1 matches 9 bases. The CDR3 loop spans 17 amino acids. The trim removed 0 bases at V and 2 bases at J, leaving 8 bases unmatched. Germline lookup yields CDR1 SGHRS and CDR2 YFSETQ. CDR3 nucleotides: TGCGCCAGCAGCTTGGAGGGCTGGGACAGGGAGAACTATGGCTACACCTTC. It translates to CASSLEGWDRENYGYTF. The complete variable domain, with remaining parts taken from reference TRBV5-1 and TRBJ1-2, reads KAGVTQTPRYLIKTRGQQVTLSCSPISGHRSVSWYQQTPGQGLQFLFEYFSETQRNKGNFPGRFSGRQFSNSRSEMNVSTLELGDSALYLCASSLEGWDRENYGYTFGSGTRLTVV.

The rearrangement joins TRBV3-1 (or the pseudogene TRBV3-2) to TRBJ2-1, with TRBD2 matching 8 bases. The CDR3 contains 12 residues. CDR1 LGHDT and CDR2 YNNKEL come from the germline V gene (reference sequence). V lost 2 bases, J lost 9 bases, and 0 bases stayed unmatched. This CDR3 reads CASSQRGGEQFF. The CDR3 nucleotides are TGTGCCAGCAGCCAACGGGGGGGTGAGCAGTTCTTC.

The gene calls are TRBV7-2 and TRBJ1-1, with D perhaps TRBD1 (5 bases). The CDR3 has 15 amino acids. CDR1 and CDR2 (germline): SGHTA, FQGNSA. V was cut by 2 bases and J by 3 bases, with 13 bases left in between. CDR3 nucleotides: TGTGCCAGCAGCTTATCCCAAGGAGGGGACACTGAAGCTTTCTTT. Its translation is CASSLSQGGDTEAFF.

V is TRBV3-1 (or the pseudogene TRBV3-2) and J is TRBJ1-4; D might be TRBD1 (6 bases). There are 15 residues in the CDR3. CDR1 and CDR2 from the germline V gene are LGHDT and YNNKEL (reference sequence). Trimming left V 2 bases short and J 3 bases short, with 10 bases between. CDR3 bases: TGTGCCAGCAGCCAACCCAGGGGCCCTAATGAAAAACTGTTTTTT. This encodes CASSQPRGPNEKLFF.

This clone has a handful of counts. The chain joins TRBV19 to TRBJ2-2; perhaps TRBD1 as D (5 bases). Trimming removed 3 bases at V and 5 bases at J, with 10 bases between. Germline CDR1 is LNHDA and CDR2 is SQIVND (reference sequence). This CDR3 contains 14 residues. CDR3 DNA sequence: TGTGCCAGTAGTATTCGGCAGGGAACCGGGGAGCTGTTTTTT. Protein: CASSIRQGTGELFF.

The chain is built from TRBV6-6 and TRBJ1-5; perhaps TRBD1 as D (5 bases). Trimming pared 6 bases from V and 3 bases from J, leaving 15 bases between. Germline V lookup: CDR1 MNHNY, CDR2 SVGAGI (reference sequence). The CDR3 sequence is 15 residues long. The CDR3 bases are TGTGCCAGCAGAACGGGACCCCTGGACAATCAGCCCCAGCATTTT. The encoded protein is CASRTGPLDNQPQHF.

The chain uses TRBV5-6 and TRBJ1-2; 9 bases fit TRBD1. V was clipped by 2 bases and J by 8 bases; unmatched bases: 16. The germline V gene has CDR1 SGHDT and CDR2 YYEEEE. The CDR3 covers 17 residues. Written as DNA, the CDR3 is TGTGCCAGCAGCTTACAGGGGGCGCGTATACCCGTCGAAGGCTACACCTTC. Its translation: CASSLQGARIPVEGYTF.

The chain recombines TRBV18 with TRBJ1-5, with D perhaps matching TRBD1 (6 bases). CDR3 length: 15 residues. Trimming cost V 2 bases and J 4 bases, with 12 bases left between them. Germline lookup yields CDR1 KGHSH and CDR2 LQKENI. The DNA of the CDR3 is TGTGCCAGCTCACCATCCCAGGGGAGGAATCAGCCCCAGCATTTT. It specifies CASSPSQGRNQPQHF.

The CDR3 reads CASSDSREAFF. DNA of the CDR3: TGTGCCAGCAGTGACAGTCGCGAAGCTTTCTTT. The chain couples TRBV7-2 to TRBJ1-1; a possible D gene is TRBD1 (5 bases). CDR3 size: 11 residues. Germline CDR1 and CDR2: SGHTA and FQGNSA. V lost 6 bases and J lost 8, with 10 bases in between.

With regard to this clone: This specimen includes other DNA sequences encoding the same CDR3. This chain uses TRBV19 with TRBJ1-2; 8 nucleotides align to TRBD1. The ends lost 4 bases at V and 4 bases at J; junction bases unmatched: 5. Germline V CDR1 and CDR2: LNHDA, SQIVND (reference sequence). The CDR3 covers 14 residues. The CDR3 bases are TGTGCCAGTAGTAGCCAACAGGGGGTCTATGGCTACACCTTC. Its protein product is CASSSQQGVYGYTF.

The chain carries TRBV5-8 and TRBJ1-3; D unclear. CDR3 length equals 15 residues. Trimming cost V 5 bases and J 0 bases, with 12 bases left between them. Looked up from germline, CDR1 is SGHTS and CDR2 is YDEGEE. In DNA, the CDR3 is TGTGCCAGCAGGCCCCAGATCTTCTCTGGAAACACCATATATTTT. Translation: CASRPQIFSGNTIYF.

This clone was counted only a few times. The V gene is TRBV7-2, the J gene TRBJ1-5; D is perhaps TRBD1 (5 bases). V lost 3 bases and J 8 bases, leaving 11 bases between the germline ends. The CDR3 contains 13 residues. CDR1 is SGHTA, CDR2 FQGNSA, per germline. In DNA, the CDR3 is TGTGCCAGCAGCTTCCAGGGAATGGAGCCCCAGCATTTT. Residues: CASSFQGMEPQHF.

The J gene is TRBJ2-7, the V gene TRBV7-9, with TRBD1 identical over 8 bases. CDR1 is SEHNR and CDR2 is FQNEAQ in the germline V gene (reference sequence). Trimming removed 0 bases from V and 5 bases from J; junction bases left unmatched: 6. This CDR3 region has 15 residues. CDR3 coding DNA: TGTGCCAGCAGCTTAGCCTGGACAGGGAGTCACGAGCAGTACTTC. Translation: CASSLAWTGSHEQYF.

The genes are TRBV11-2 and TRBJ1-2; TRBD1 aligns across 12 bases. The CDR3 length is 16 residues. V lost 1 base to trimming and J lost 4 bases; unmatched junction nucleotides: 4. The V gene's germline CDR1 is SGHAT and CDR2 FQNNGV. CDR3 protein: CASSLGGQGASYGYTF. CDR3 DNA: TGTGCCAGCAGCTTAGGGGGACAGGGGGCGAGCTATGGCTACACCTTC.

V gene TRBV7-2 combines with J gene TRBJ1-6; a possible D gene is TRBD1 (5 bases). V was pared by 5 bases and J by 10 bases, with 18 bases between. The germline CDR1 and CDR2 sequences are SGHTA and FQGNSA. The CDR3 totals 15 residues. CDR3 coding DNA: TGTGCCAGCAGCCCCAGCTCGGGGGGTGACTCACCCCTCCACTTT. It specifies CASSPSSGGDSPLHF.

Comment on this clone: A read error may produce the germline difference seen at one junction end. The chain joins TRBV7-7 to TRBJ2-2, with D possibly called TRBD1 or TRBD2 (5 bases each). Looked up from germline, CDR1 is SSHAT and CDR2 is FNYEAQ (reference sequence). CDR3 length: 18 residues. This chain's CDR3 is CASSLDAGTVINTGELFF. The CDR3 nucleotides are TGTGCTAGCAGCTTAGATGCCGGGACCGTAATTAACACCGGGGAGCTGTTTTTT.

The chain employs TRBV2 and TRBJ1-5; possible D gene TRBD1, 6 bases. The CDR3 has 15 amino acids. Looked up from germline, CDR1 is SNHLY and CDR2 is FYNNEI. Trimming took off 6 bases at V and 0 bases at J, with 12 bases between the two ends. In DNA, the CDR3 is TGTGCCAGCAGCGGGGACAACTATAGCAATCAGCCCCAGCATTTT. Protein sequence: CASSGDNYSNQPQHF.

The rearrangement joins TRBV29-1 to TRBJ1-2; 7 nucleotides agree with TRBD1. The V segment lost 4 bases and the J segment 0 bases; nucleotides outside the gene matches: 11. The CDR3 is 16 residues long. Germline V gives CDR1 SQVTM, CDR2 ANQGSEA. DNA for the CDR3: TGCAGCGTTGGTGGGGACAGTGGAAAACCTAACTATGGCTACACCTTC. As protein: CSVGGDSGKPNYGYTF.

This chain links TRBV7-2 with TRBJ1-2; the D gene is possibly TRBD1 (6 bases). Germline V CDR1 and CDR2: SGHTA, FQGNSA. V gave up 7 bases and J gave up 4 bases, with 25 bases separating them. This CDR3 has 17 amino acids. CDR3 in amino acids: CASNFEGVESAIYGYTF. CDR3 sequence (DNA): TGTGCCAGCAACTTTGAGGGGGTAGAGTCCGCCATCTATGGCTACACCTTC.

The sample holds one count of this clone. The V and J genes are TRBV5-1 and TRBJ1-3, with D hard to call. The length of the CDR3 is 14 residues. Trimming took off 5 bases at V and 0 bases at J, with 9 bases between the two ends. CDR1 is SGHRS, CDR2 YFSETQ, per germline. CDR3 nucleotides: TGCGCCAGCAGAGAGGGCGGCTCTGGAAACACCATATATTTT. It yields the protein CASREGGSGNTIYF.

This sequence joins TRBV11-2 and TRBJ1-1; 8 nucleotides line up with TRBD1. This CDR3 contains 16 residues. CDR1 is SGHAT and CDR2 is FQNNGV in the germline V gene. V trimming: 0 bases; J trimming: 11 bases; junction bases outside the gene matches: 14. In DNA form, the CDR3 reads TGTGCCAGCAGCTTAGACCGTCGGTTGGGACAGGACGGGGCTTTCTTT. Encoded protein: CASSLDRRLGQDGAFF.

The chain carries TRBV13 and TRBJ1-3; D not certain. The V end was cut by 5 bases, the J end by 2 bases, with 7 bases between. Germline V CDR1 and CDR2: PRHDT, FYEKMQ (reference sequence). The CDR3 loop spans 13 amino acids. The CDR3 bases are TGTGCCAGCAGCCCCCCCCCTGGAAACACCATATATTTT. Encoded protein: CASSPPPGNTIYF.

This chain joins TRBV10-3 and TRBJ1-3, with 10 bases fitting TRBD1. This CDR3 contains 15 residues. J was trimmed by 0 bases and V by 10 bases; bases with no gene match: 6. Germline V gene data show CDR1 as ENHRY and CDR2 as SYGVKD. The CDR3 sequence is CATRTGGISGNTIYF. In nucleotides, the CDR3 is TGTGCCACCCGGACAGGGGGGATCTCTGGAAACACCATATATTTT.

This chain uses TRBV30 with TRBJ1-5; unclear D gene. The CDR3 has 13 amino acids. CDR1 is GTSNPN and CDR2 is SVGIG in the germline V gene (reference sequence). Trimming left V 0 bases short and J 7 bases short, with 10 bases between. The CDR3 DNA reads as TGTGCCTGGAGTGTTGGGGAGTCCCAGCCCCAGCATTTT. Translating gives CAWSVGESQPQHF. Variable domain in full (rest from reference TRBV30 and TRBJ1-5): SQTIHQWPATLVQPVGSPLSLECTVEGTSNPNLYWYRQAAGRGLQLLFYSVGIGQISSEVPQNLSASRPQDRQFILSSKKLLLSDSGFYLCAWSVGESQPQHFGDGTRLSIL.

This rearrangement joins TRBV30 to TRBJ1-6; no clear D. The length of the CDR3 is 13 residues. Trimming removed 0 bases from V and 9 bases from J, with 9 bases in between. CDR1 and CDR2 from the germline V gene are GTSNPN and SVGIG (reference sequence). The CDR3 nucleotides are TGTGCCTGGAGTGTACGCGGTAGTTCACCCCTCCACTTT. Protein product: CAWSVRGSSPLHF.

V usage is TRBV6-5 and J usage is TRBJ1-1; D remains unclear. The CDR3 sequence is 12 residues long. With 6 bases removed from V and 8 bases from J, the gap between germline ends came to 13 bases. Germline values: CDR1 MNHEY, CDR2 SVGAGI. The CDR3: CASSNYRGEAFF. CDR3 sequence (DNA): TGTGCCAGCAGCAATTACCGAGGGGAAGCTTTCTTT.